This TCR beta chain comes out of a study of brain T cells in children with intractable seizures. Surgery cases with the highest brain T cell transcript signatures were chosen for sequencing. Sequencing used immunoSEQ multiplex PCR; TCRdb keeps in-frame clones, though not all of them. The repertoire holds about 120,000 clones, with approximately 94% as singletons. This TCR was recovered from a boy less than two years old with hemimegalencephaly and intractable seizures. The sample consisted of peripheral blood, taken at surgery.

CDR3 DNA: TGTGCCAGCAGCCCAAGGACAGATGGAAACACCATATATTTT. Protein: CASSPRTDGNTIYF. The chain joins TRBV11-3 to TRBJ1-3; TRBD1 is a possible D gene (6 bases). The germline gives CDR1 SGHNT, CDR2 YENEEA. The CDR3 consists of 14 residues. V was pared by 5 bases and J by 3 bases, with 11 bases between.